This T cell receptor beta chain derives from a study of blood T cell repertoires in COVID-19 (dated by TCRdb to the early 2020s). Regarding the complete study: Samples from collaborators originated in the United States, Italy and Spain and spanned both the acute and convalescent phases of COVID-19. The prospective study material was composed of cDNA or gDNA derived from T cells, B-cell-depleted T cells, or PBMCs. Deeply sampled blood TCRbeta repertoires from subjects exposed to, actively infected with, or recovered from COVID-19 were included in the dataset. The repertoires were released in a freely available public database intended as a resource for research on the immune response to SARS-CoV-2. Samples were obtained from the ongoing ImmuneRACE study (first 160 participants) and from about 1,300 subjects provided by 6 global collaborators. Sample metadata almost always included a de-identified subject ID, COVID-19 status, age in years and sex. Where HLA class I and class II types were available, the types were taken from metadata supplied by the sample provider, not from assay-based typing. What the authors observed across the whole study: Clinical and demographic metadata were provided uncurated, with the amount varying by source and participant.

Samples from volunteer blood donors who had recovered from COVID-19 were contributed by a second Seattle source. Whole blood was collected in K2EDTA tubes by collaborating institutions according to the institutions' own protocols. For TCRbeta analysis, collaborator samples were shipped as frozen whole blood, as isolated PBMCs, or as DNA extracted from either sample type. Its CDR3 holds 17 amino acids, cysteine through phenylalanine. The entry retains the CDR3 DNA only, 51 bases that are in frame from base 1. The V end gives up 3 bases and the J end 0 bases, leaving 7 bases in the junction not matched to a gene. CDR1 SGDLS and CDR2 YYNGEE were looked up in the germline V gene. TCRbeta CDR3 regions were amplified from genomic DNA by means of the immunoSEQ Assay, a bias-controlled multiplex PCR. As for how the authors treated the data: The number of nucleated cells in each sample was estimated by amplification of reference gene primers within the assay. Sequence reads were collapsed and filtered to measure the absolute abundance of every unique TCRbeta CDR3 rearrangement. Productive Simpson clonality was computed per sample as the square root of Simpson's diversity index over productive rearrangements. The immuneACCESS repertoire file appears here via TCRdb, limited to in-frame rearrangements. These files lack a portion of the clones; in checked studies, under half of the deficit traces to unresolved V genes, and the cause of the others is not known. V and J calls and clone size are those listed in that table; D and trimming were worked out from the DNA. Recorded for this sample are some 220,000 clones; 80% to 85% of them occurred a single time. Over 2.5% of the sample lies in the top ten.

Note on this clone: Its binding antigen is unknown. The record has no base qualities; no much larger clone is one base away.

The chain employs TRBV9 and TRBJ2-2; 8 central bases correspond to TRBD2. The sequence came from a woman aged 30 to 39 who had recovered from COVID-19. The sequenced sample was peripheral blood. The CDR3 corresponds to CASSAYGGAANTGELFF. The bases are TGTGCCAGCAGCGCCTACGGGGGGGCAGCGAACACCGGGGAGCTGTTTTTT.